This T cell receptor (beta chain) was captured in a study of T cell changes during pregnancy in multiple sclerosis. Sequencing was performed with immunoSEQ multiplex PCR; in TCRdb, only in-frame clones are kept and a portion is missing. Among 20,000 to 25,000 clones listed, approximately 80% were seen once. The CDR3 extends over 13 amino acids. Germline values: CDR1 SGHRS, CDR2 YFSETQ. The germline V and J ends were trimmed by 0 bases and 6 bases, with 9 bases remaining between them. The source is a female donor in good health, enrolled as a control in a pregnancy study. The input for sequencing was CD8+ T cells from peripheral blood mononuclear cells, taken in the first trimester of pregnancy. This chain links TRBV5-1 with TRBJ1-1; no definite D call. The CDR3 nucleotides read TGCGCCAGCAGCTTGGACACTAATTCTGAAGCTTTCTTT. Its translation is CASSLDTNSEAFF. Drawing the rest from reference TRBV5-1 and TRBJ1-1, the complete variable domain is KAGVTQTPRYLIKTRGQQVTLSCSPISGHRSVSWYQQTPGQGLQFLFEYFSETQRNKGNFPGRFSGRQFSNSRSEMNVSTLELGDSALYLCASSLDTNSEAFFGQGTRLTVV.